This TCR beta chain was identified during a study of cytomegalovirus exposure and HLA in healthy donors. Study summary: The study's early data release held around 85 million unique TCRs from HLA-typed donors.

Germline lookup yields CDR1 MNHEY and CDR2 SVGAGI. This CDR3 is built from 16 residues. V was pared by 2 bases and J by 7 bases, with 11 bases of the junction left unmatched. Details on this clone: The antigen remains undetermined.

The PCR contained 60 Vbeta and 13 Jbeta primers. The method was immunoSEQ multiplex PCR; TCRdb's version includes in-frame clones alone and lacks a portion of them. This repertoire shows roughly 150,000 clones, over 70% found once; its top ten account for 1.5% to 1.7%. Study-level points and caveats: CMV antigen specificity was confirmed in vitro for a few CMV-associated chains.

This sequence joins TRBV6-5 and TRBJ2-7, with TRBD1 matching 10 bases. The sequenced material came from PBMCs. The receptor was isolated from a woman younger than 30 in good health and CMV-seronegative. CDR3 nucleotide sequence: TGTGCCAGCAGTTACAGGGGGACAGGGGCGTCACGGGAGCAGTACTTC. Translating gives CASSYRGTGASREQYF.